These 15 T cell receptor beta chains were all obtained from the same sample, sequenced in a study of T cells in Graves' hyperthyroidism and ophthalmopathy. Researchers amplified the TCR beta CDR3 regions from RNA transcripts. Carried out on the TCR CDR3, a first-round RT-PCR used the HTBI primer set. TCRdb processed the multiplex PCR reads anew with MiXCR; each CDR3 protein has one entry. The table lists about 52,000 distinct CDR3 sequences, over 40% of them singletons, with over 8% in the top ten. Sequenced material: blood. These receptors were obtained from a woman aged 45 to 65 with Graves' ophthalmopathy.

The chain carries TRBV5-5 and TRBJ2-3, with 11 nucleotides matching TRBD1. Germline loops: CDR1 SGHKS, CDR2 YYEKEE (reference sequence). The CDR3 contains 15 residues. J gave up 5 bases and V 1 base, and 3 bases lay outside the gene matches. The CDR3 DNA follows: TGTGCCAGCAGCTTGATCGGGACAGGGGGAGATACGCAGTATTTT. Translating gives CASSLIGTGGDTQYF. Supplemented by reference TRBV5-5 and TRBJ2-3, the full variable domain reads DAGVTQSPTHLIKTRGQQVTLRCSPISGHKSVSWYQQVLGQGPQFIFQYYEKEERGRGNFPDRFSARQFPNYSSELNVNALLLGDSALYLCASSLIGTGGDTQYFGPGTRLTVL.

The J gene is TRBJ2-5, the V gene TRBV2, with a possible D match to TRBD1 (5 bases). The CDR3 totals 11 residues. CDR1 is SNHLY and CDR2 is FYNNEI in the germline V gene. V was shortened by 1 base and J by 10 bases, with 7 bases between the two germline ends. Here the CDR3 DNA reads TGTGCCAGCAGTGAAGGACAGATCCAGTACTTC. As protein: CASSEGQIQYF.

This clonotype came up many times. V gene TRBV19 combines with J gene TRBJ2-7; D gene uncertain. This CDR3 spans 15 amino acids. CDR1 and CDR2 (germline): LNHDA, SQIVND (reference sequence). The V and J ends lost 4 bases and 3 bases respectively, with 16 bases between them. CDR3 in DNA: TGTGCCAGTAGTACCGGGCCGCCTCCCCTCTACGAGCAGTACTTC. This gives the protein CASSTGPPPLYEQYF.

The chain employs TRBV2 and TRBJ2-5; possible D gene TRBD1, 6 bases. Per the germline V gene, CDR1 is SNHLY and CDR2 is FYNNEI. V shed 1 base and J shed 2 bases, with 8 bases lying between them. This CDR3 has 14 residues. CDR3 region: CASSEEGGQETQYF. CDR3 DNA sequence: TGTGCCAGCAGTGAAGAAGGGGGACAAGAGACCCAGTACTTC.

This clonotype has only a few counts. The chain recombines TRBV7-2 with TRBJ1-5; no reliable D call. CDR1 SGHTA and CDR2 FQGNSA come from the germline V gene. V shed 5 bases and J shed 4 bases, with 12 bases lying between them. This CDR3 spans 14 amino acids. The CDR3 spells CASSQDVGNQPQHF. Written as DNA, the CDR3 is TGTGCCAGCAGCCAAGATGTGGGGAATCAGCCCCAGCATTTT. Variable domain in full (rest from reference TRBV7-2 and TRBJ1-5): GAGVSQSPSNKVTEKGKDVELRCDPISGHTALYWYRQSLGQGLEFLIYFQGNSAPDKSGLPSDRFSAERTGGSVSTLTIQRTQQEDSAVYLCASSQDVGNQPQHFGDGTRLSIL.

The CDR3 sequence: CASSQDEGTAFSGANVLTF. For the CDR3, the DNA is TGTGCCAGCAGCCAAGACGAAGGGACAGCCTTCTCTGGGGCCAACGTCCTGACTTTC. This chain links TRBV3-1 with TRBJ2-6, with 7 bases aligning to TRBD1. The germline gives CDR1 LGHDT, CDR2 YNNKEL (reference sequence). J lost 0 bases, V lost 0 bases, and 8 bases had no gene match. This CDR3 region has 19 residues.

This clonotype was seen many times. This chain links TRBV4-2 with TRBJ2-3; 11 positions agree with TRBD2. The CDR3 covers 15 residues. Germline V gene data show CDR1 as LGHNA and CDR2 as YNFKEQ. Trimming took 1 base from V and 4 from J; bases not matched to a gene: 1. The CDR3 protein is CASSQGLAGPDTQYF. The CDR3 DNA reads as TGTGCCAGCAGCCAAGGACTAGCGGGACCAGATACGCAGTATTTT.

This clonotype was recorded once. Given the absence of the conserved phenylalanine or tryptophan at the CDR3 end, a read error is likely. The rearrangement links TRBV7-2 to TRBJ2-3, with TRBD1 matching 8 bases. The germline gives CDR1 SGHTA, CDR2 FQGNSA. V was pared by 3 bases and J by 8 bases, with 4 bases of the junction left unmatched. The CDR3 is 13 residues long. This CDR3 reads CASSFSGGRTQYL. CDR3 sequence (DNA): TGTGCCAGCAGCTTCTCAGGGGGCCGTACGCAGTATCTT.

Many counts were recorded for this clonotype. The chain has TRBV5-4 and TRBJ2-3; the D gene could be TRBD1 or TRBD2 (5 bases each). V lost 3 bases and J 3 bases, leaving 17 bases between the germline ends. This CDR3 has 16 residues. In germline, CDR1 is SGHNT, CDR2 YYREEE (reference sequence). The CDR3 protein is CASSSDGTAWTDTQYF. The CDR3 bases are TGTGCCAGCAGCTCCGACGGGACGGCGTGGACAGATACGCAGTATTTT.

In nucleotides, the CDR3 is TGCAGTGCTAAGGACGCTCACTATGGCTACACCTTC. This encodes CSAKDAHYGYTF. This chain joins TRBV20-1 and TRBJ1-2; D unclear. The length of the CDR3 is 12 residues. Trimming removed 4 bases at V and 3 bases at J, with 9 bases between. Looked up from germline, CDR1 is DFQATT and CDR2 is SNEGSKA (reference sequence).

Concerning this clonotype: The junction departs from germline at one end; a sequencing error may be responsible. The V gene is TRBV28, the J gene TRBJ2-7; 8 nucleotides agree with TRBD2. The germline V gene encodes CDR1 MDHEN and CDR2 SYDVKM. This CDR3 region has 14 residues. The CDR3 region has the DNA TGTGCCCGCAGTTTCACGGGGGGGGCGGACGAGCAGTACTTC. The encoded protein is CARSFTGGADEQYF.

This clonotype was seen ten or more times. The V gene is TRBV7-6, the J gene TRBJ2-7; tentatively, D is TRBD2 (5 bases). Germline assignment: CDR1 SGHVS and CDR2 FNYEAQ. V was clipped by 5 bases and J by 3 bases, with 20 bases between them. CDR3 length: 16 amino acids. The CDR3, as DNA: TGTGCCAGCAGCCCTAGATCCCCCCCTGGGAGCTACGAGCAGTACTTC. Translated: CASSPRSPPGSYEQYF.

This clonotype has only one observation. The chain carries TRBV20-1 and TRBJ1-5; D is unresolved. Germline-derived CDR1 and CDR2 are DFQATT and SNEGSKA (reference sequence). There are 14 residues in the CDR3. With 3 bases removed from V and 1 base from J, the gap between germline ends came to 10 bases. In DNA form, the CDR3 reads TGCAGTGCTAGTTCCCGGCAGAGCAATCAGCCCCAGCATTTT. This codes for CSASSRQSNQPQHF.

This clonotype showed up just once. The chain uses TRBV6-5 and TRBJ2-3; D call uncertain. The CDR3 runs to 13 residues. Germline CDR1 reads MNHEY; CDR2 reads SVGAGI. V was clipped by 4 bases and J by 11 bases, with 16 bases between them. The chain's CDR3 is CASSLGQYNEQYF. The DNA of the CDR3 is TGTGCCAGCAGTTTGGGCCAGTACAATGAGCAGTATTTT.

This clonotype was observed many times. This could be a read error, since a much larger clone is one nucleotide away. The chain has TRBV11-2 and TRBJ2-5, with a weak D call TRBD1 (6 bases). In germline, CDR1 is SGHAT, CDR2 FQNNGV. The CDR3 extends over 11 amino acids. CDR3 nucleotide sequence: TGTGTCAGCAGCTTAGGGGGATTCCAGTACTTC. Protein product: CVSSLGGFQYF.